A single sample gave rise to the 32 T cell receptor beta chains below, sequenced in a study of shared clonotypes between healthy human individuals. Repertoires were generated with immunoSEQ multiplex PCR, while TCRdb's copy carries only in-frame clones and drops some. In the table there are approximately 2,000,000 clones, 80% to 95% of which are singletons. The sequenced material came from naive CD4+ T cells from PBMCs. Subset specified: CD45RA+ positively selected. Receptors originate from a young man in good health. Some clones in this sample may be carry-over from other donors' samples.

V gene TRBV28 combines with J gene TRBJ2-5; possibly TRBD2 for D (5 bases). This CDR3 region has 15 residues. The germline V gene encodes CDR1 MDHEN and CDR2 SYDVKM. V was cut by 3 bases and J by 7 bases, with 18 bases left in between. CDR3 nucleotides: TGTGCCAGCAGTTTTTTAGAGGGCGGATTGGGGACCCAGTACTTC. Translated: CASSFLEGGLGTQYF.

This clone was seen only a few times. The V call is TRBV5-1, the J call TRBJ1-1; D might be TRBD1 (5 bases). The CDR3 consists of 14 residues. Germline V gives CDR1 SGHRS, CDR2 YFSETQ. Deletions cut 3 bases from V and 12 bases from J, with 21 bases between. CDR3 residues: CASSSLRSTEGPFF. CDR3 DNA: TGCGCCAGCAGCTCCCTGAGATCGACAGAGGGACCTTTCTTT. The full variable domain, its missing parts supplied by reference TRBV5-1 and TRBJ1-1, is KAGVTQTPRYLIKTRGQQVTLSCSPISGHRSVSWYQQTPGQGLQFLFEYFSETQRNKGNFPGRFSGRQFSNSRSEMNVSTLELGDSALYLCASSSLRSTEGPFFGQGTRLTVV.

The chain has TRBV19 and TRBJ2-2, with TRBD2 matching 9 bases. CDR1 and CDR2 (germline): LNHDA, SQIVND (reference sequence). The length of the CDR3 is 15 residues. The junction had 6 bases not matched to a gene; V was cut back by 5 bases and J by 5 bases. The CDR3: CASSGLAGYTGELFF. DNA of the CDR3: TGTGCCAGTAGTGGTCTAGCGGGATATACCGGGGAGCTGTTTTTT.

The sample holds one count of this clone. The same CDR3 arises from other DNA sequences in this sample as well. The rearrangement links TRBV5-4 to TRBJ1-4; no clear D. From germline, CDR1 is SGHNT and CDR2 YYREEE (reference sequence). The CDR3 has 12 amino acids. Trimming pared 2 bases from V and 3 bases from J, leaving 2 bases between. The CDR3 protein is CASSLPNEKLFF. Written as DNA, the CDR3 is TGTGCCAGCAGCTTACCTAATGAAAAACTGTTTTTT.

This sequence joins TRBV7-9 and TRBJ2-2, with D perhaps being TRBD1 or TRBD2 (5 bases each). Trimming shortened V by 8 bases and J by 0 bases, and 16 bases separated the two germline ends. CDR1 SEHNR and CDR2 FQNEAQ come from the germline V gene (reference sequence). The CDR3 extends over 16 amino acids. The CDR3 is CASRSIGTANTGELFF. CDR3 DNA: TGTGCCAGCCGCTCCATCGGGACGGCGAACACCGGGGAGCTGTTTTTT. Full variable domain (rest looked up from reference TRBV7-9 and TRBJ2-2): DTGVSQNPRHKITKRGQNVTFRCDPISEHNRLYWYRQTLGQGPEFLTYFQNEAQLEKSRLLSDRFSAERPKGSFSTLEIQRTEQGDSAMYLCASRSIGTANTGELFFGEGSRLTVL.

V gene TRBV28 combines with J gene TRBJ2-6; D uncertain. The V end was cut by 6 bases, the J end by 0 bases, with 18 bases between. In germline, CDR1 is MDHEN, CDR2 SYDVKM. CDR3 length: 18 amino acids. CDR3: CASRELRGRLSGANVLTF. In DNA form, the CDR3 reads TGTGCCAGCAGGGAACTTCGCGGCAGACTCTCTGGGGCCAACGTCCTGACTTTC.

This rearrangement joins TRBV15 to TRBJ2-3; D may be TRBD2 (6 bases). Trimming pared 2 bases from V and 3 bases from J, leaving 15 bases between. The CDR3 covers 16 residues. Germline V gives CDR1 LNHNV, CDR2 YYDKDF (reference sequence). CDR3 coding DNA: TGTGCCACCAGCAGACCCCCCGCGGGAAGGACAGATACGCAGTATTTT. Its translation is CATSRPPAGRTDTQYF.

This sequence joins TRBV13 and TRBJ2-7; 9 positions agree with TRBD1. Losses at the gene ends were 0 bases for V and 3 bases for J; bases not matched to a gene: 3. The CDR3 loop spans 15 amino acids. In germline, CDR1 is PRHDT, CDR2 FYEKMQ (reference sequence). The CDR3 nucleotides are TGTGCCAGCAGCTTAGGCGACAGGGGGAACTACGAGCAGTACTTC. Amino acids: CASSLGDRGNYEQYF.

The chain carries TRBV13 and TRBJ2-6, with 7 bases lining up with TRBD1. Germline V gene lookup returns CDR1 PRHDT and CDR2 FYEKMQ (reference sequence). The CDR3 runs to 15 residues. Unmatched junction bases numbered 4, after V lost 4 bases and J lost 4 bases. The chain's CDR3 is CASSSTGSGANVLTF. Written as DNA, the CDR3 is TGTGCCAGCAGCTCGACAGGGTCCGGGGCCAACGTCCTGACTTTC. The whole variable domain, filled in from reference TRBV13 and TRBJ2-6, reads AAGVIQSPRHLIKEKRETATLKCYPIPRHDTVYWYQQGPGQDPQFLISFYEKMQSDKGSIPDRFSAQQFSDYHSELNMSSLELGDSALYFCASSSTGSGANVLTFGAGSRLTVL.

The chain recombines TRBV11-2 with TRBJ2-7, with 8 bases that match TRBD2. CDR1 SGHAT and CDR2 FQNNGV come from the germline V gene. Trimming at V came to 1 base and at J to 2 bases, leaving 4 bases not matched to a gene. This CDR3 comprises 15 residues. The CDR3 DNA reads TGTGCCAGCAGCTTAGTCTCAGCGGGAGCCTACGAGCAGTACTTC. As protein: CASSLVSAGAYEQYF. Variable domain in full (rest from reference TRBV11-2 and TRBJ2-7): EAGVAQSPRYKIIEKRQSVAFWCNPISGHATLYWYQQILGQGPKLLIQFQNNGVVDDSQLPKDRFSAERLKGVDSTLKIQPAKLEDSAVYLCASSLVSAGAYEQYFGPGTRLTVT.

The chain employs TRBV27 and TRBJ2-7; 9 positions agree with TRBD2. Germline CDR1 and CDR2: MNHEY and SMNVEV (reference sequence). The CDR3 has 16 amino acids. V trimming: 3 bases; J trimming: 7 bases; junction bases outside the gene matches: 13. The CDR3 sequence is CASSFPHGTSPREQYF. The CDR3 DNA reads TGTGCCAGCAGTTTCCCGCACGGGACTAGCCCGCGGGAGCAGTACTTC.

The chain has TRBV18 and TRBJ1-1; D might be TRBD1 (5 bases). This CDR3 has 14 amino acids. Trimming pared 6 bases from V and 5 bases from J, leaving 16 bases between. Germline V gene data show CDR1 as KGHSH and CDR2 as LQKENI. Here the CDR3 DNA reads TGTGCCAGCTCTCAAAATCAGGGTGGAACTGAAGCTTTCTTT. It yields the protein CASSQNQGGTEAFF.

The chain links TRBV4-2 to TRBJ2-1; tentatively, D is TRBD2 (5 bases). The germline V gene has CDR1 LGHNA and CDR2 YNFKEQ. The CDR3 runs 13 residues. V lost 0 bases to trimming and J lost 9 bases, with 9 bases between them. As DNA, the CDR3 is TGTGCCAGCAGCCAAGATCCCCGGGGTGAGCAGTTCTTC. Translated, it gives CASSQDPRGEQFF.

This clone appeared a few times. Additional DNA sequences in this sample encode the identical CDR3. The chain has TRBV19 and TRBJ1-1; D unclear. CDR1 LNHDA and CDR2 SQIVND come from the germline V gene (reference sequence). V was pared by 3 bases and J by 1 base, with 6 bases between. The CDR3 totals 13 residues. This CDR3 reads CASSIGKNTEAFF. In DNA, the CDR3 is TGTGCCAGTAGTATCGGCAAGAACACTGAAGCTTTCTTT.

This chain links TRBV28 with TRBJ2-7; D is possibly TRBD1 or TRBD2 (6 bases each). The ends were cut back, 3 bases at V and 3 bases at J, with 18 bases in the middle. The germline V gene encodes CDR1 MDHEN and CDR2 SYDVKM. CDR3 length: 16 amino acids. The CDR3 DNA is TGTGCCAGCAGTTTGGGGGGCCCGGGAAGTAACTACGAGCAGTACTTC. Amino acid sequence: CASSLGGPGSNYEQYF.

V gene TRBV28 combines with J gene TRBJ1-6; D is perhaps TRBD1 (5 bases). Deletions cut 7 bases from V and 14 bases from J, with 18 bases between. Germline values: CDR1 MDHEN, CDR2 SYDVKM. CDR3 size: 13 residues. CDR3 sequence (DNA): TGTGCCAGCATTCGAGACCGGGGGTCGGCCCTCCACTTT. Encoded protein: CASIRDRGSALHF.

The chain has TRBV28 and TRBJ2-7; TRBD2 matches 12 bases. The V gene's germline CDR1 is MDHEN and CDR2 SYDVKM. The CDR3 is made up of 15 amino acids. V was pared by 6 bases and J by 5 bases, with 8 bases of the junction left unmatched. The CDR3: CASSPGLAGTHEQYF. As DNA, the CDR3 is TGTGCCAGCAGCCCCGGACTAGCGGGAACCCACGAGCAGTACTTC.

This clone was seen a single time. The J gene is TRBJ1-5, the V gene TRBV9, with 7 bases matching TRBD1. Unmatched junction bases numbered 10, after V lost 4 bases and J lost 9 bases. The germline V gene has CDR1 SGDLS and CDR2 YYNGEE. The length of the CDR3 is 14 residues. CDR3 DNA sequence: TGTGCCAGCAGCCTCCGGGACAGCCGGGGGCCCCAGCATTTT. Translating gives CASSLRDSRGPQHF.

The CDR3 loop reads CASSSRQGDGYTF. DNA of the CDR3: TGTGCCAGCAGCTCCAGACAGGGAGATGGCTACACCTTC. V gene TRBV5-4 combines with J gene TRBJ1-2, with 7 bases matching TRBD1. This CDR3 has 13 residues. With V trimmed by 3 bases and J by 6 bases, 5 bases remained unmatched. Germline V gives CDR1 SGHNT, CDR2 YYREEE (reference sequence). The whole variable domain, remainder taken from reference TRBV5-4 and TRBJ1-2, is ETGVTQSPTHLIKTRGQQVTLRCSSQSGHNTVSWYQQALGQGPQFIFQYYREEENGRGNFPPRFSGLQFPNYSSELNVNALELDDSALYLCASSSRQGDGYTFGSGTRLTVV.

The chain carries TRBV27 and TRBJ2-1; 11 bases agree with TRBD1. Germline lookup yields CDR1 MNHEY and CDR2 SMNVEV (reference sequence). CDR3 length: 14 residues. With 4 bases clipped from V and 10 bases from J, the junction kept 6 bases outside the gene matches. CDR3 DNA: TGTGCCAGCAGTTATACCGGGACAGGGGGGGAGCAGTTCTTC. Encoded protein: CASSYTGTGGEQFF.

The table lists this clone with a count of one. This chain's CDR3 is CASSLPNYGYTF. DNA for the CDR3: TGTGCCAGCAGCTTACCTAACTATGGCTACACCTTC. This rearrangement joins TRBV7-9 to TRBJ1-2; the D is unclear. The V gene's germline CDR1 is SEHNR and CDR2 FQNEAQ (reference sequence). The length of the CDR3 is 12 residues. V was trimmed by 2 bases and J by 0 bases, leaving 1 base between them.

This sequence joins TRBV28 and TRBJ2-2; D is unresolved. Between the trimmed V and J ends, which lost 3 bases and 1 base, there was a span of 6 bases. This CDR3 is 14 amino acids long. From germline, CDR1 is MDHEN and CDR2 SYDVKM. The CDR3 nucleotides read TGTGCCAGCAGTTTTCAGCGGAACACCGGGGAGCTGTTTTTT. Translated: CASSFQRNTGELFF.

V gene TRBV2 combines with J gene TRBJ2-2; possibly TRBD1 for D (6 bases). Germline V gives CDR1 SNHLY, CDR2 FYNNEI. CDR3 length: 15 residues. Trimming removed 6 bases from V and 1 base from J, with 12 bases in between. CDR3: CASRKDRRNTGELFF. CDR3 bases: TGTGCCAGCAGGAAAGACAGGAGGAACACCGGGGAGCTGTTTTTT. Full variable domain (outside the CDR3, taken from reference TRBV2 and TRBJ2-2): EPEVTQTPSHQVTQMGQEVILRCVPISNHLYFYWYRQILGQKVEFLVSFYNNEISEKSEIFDDQFSVERPDGSNFTLKIRSTKLEDSAMYFCASRKDRRNTGELFFGEGSRLTVL.

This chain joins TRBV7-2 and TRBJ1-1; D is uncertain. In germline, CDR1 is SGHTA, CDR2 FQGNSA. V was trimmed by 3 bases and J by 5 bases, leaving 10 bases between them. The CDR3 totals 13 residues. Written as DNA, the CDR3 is TGTGCCAGCAGCTTTAGCAGGAGGACTGAAGCTTTCTTT. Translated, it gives CASSFSRRTEAFF.

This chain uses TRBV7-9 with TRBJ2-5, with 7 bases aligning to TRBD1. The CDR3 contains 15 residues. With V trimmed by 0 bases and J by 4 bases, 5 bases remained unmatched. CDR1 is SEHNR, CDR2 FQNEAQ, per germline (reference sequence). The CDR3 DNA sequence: TGTGCCAGCAGCTTAGCCAGGGGGTGGCGAGAGACCCAGTACTTC. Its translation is CASSLARGWRETQYF.

The CDR3 loop reads CASRVEEGNTEAFF. CDR3 DNA: TGTGCCAGCAGGGTCGAGGAAGGGAACACTGAAGCTTTCTTT. V gene TRBV2 combines with J gene TRBJ1-1; D uncertain. The CDR3 has 14 residues. The germline V gene has CDR1 SNHLY and CDR2 FYNNEI. V was trimmed by 6 bases and J by 1 base, leaving 12 bases between them. Full variable domain (outside the CDR3, taken from reference TRBV2 and TRBJ1-1): EPEVTQTPSHQVTQMGQEVILRCVPISNHLYFYWYRQILGQKVEFLVSFYNNEISEKSEIFDDQFSVERPDGSNFTLKIRSTKLEDSAMYFCASRVEEGNTEAFFGQGTRLTVV.

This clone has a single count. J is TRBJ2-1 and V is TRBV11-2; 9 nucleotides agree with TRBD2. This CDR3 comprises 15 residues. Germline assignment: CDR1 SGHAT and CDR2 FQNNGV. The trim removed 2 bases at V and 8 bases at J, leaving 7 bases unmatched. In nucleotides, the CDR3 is TGTGCCAGCAGCTTAAATCAAGCGGGAGGTCATGAGCAGTTCTTC. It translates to CASSLNQAGGHEQFF. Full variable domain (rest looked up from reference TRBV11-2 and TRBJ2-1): EAGVAQSPRYKIIEKRQSVAFWCNPISGHATLYWYQQILGQGPKLLIQFQNNGVVDDSQLPKDRFSAERLKGVDSTLKIQPAKLEDSAVYLCASSLNQAGGHEQFFGPGTRLTVL.

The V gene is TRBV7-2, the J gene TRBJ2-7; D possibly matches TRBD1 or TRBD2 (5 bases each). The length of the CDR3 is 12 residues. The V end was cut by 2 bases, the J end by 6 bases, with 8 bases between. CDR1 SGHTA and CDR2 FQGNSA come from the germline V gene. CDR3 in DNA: TGTGCCAGCAGCTTATTGGGGGTCGAGCAGTACTTC. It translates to CASSLLGVEQYF.

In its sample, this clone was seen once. The CDR3 sequence: CASSIVTGLVGYTF. DNA of the CDR3: TGTGCCAGTAGTATAGTAACAGGTCTCGTCGGCTACACCTTC. The chain joins TRBV19 to TRBJ1-2, with D perhaps matching TRBD1 (5 bases). This CDR3 contains 14 residues. The V end was cut by 1 base, the J end by 8 bases, with 14 bases between. Germline-derived CDR1 and CDR2 are LNHDA and SQIVND (reference sequence).

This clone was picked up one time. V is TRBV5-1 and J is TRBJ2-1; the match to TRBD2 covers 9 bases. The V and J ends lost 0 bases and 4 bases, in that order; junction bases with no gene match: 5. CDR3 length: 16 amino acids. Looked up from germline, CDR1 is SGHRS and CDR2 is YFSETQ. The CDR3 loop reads CASSLDVAGVYNEQFF. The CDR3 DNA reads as TGCGCCAGCAGCTTGGATGTAGCGGGAGTATACAATGAGCAGTTCTTC.

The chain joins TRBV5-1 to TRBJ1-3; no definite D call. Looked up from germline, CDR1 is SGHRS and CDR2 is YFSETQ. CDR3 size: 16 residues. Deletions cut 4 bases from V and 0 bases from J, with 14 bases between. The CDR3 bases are TGCGCCAGCAGCATTAGACTGCGGACCTCTGGAAACACCATATATTTT. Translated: CASSIRLRTSGNTIYF.

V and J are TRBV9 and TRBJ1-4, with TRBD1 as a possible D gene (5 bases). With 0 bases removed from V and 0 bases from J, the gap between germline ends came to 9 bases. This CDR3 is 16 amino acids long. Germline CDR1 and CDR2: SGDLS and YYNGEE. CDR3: CASSVGDGTTNEKLFF. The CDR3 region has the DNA TGTGCCAGCAGCGTAGGGGACGGCACAACTAATGAAAAACTGTTTTTT.